What follows is one T cell receptor beta chain and its context. The data are from a study of blood T cell repertoires in COVID-19. On the study more broadly: From the United States, Italy and Spain came samples of acute and convalescent COVID-19. Sources were T cells, B-cell-depleted T cells, or PBMCs; the material itself was cDNA or gDNA.

V was pared by 5 bases and J by 4 bases, with 13 bases of the junction left unmatched. The CDR3 totals 17 residues. CDR1 KGHSH and CDR2 LQKENI come from the germline V gene. In the study's own analysis: Estimation of nucleated cell counts was performed using reference gene primer amplification. TCRdb keeps only in-frame clones here, not all; method: immunoSEQ multiplex PCR. The V and J calls and clone size are taken from that table; D and trimming were inferred from the DNA. The data contain about 370,000 clones, about 87% of them singletons. The sequencing sample was made of peripheral blood. This TCR derives from a woman aged 25 to 39 with COVID-19, enrolled during active disease. The V and J genes are TRBV18 and TRBJ1-5, with TRBD1 matching 8 bases. CDR3 residues: CASSTGQGLIGNQPQHF. CDR3 DNA sequence: TGTGCCAGCTCAACCGGACAGGGATTAATTGGGAATCAGCCCCAGCATTTT.